This paragraph reports one TCR beta chain. The antigen it binds to is not known. No much larger clone is present one base from it, and per-base qualities are unavailable. The same CDR3 also results from other DNA sequences found in this sample. At one collaborating source in Seattle, patients were enrolled during active infection and were followed longitudinally through the course of disease. Each collaborating institution followed its own protocols to collect whole blood in K2EDTA tubes. For TCRbeta analysis, collaborator samples were shipped as frozen whole blood, as isolated PBMCs, or as DNA extracted from either sample type. The immunoSEQ Assay, a bias-controlled multiplex PCR, was used to amplify TCRbeta CDR3 regions from genomic DNA. The original methods were these. The number of nucleated cells in each sample was estimated by amplification of reference gene primers within the assay. To quantify the absolute abundance of each unique TCRbeta CDR3 rearrangement, sequence reads were collapsed and filtered. Productive Simpson clonality was computed per sample as the square root of Simpson's diversity index over productive rearrangements. TCRdb provides this immuneACCESS table in a form limited to in-frame rearrangements. Some clones are lacking; in checked studies, under half of them reflect an unresolved V gene, and why the rest are absent is not known. V, J and clone size are those of that table, while D and trimming were read from the DNA. For this sample the table gives approximately 400,000 clones, of which approximately 89% were detected only once. The ten biggest clones cover about 12% of the sample.

Trimming costs V 5 bases and J 5 bases, and their ends lie 9 bases apart. CDR1 and CDR2, per the germline V gene (reference sequence), are SEHNR and FQNEAQ. Spanning cysteine to phenylalanine, the CDR3 consists of 12 amino acids. The read is trimmed to its CDR3 DNA, 36 bases read in frame from base 1. The data were obtained in a study of blood T cell repertoires in COVID-19 (TCRdb year 2020). As for the study more broadly: Collaborator samples came from the United States, Italy and Spain and covered acute and convalescent phases of COVID-19. Samples were obtained from the ongoing ImmuneRACE study (first 160 participants) and from 1,254 subjects provided by 6 global collaborators. A de-identified subject ID, COVID-19 status, age in years and sex were almost always included in the sample metadata. The repertoires were made available in a free public database intended to serve as a resource for research on the immune response to SARS-CoV-2. HLA class I and class II types, where available, came from metadata supplied by the sample provider rather than from assay-based typing. The material from the prospective study consisted of cDNA or gDNA derived from T cells, B-cell-depleted T cells, or PBMCs. Deeply sampled blood TCRbeta repertoires from subjects exposed to, actively infected with, or recovered from COVID-19 were included in the dataset. Points the paper makes about the study in general: The amount of clinical and demographic metadata varied by source and participant and was provided uncurated.

The receptor was derived from a woman in her 50s with COVID-19, enrolled during active disease. Sequencing was carried out using peripheral blood. The chain is made from TRBV7-9 and TRBJ1-2; TRBD1 could be the D gene, as 5 bases match. Here is the DNA: TGTGCCAGCAGCCCGGGGGGTTATGGCTACACCTTC. Translated, this is CASSPGGYGYTF.